This TCR beta chain was found in a study of blood T cell repertoires in COVID-19. The wider study: Some COVID-19 samples were acute and others convalescent; all came from the United States, Italy and Spain. PBMCs, B-cell-depleted T cells, or T cells were the source of the cDNA or gDNA that made up the material.

With 3 bases clipped from V and 7 bases from J, the junction kept 9 bases outside the gene matches. Per the germline V gene, CDR1 is LNHDA and CDR2 is SQIVND (reference sequence). The CDR3 sequence is 16 residues long. Original processing notes: Estimated nucleated cell counts came from reference gene primer amplification. TCRdb's copy holds only in-frame clones and misses some; the assay was immunoSEQ multiplex PCR. Clone size and V and J calls were adopted from that table, with D and trimming inferred from the DNA. This sample has fewer than 100,000 clones, with 80% found just once. In this sample, this clone turned up once.

The V call is TRBV19, the J call TRBJ2-2, with TRBD1 identical over 9 bases. The source of this sequence is a woman in her 70s with acute or convalescent COVID-19. The sample comprised peripheral blood. Written as DNA, the CDR3 is TGTGCCAGTAGTATCATGGGGACAGGGCAAAACGGGGAGCTGTTTTTT. Its protein product is CASSIMGTGQNGELFF.